The rows below give T cell receptor beta chains drawn from one sample of a study of cytomegalovirus exposure and HLA in healthy donors. Clones were sequenced by immunoSEQ multiplex PCR, and TCRdb holds only the in-frame ones, with some missing. The data contain roughly 83,000 clones, roughly 77% of them seen just once; the ten biggest clones take up roughly 4.2%. What was sequenced was PBMCs. These receptors originate from a man in his fifties or sixties in good health and CMV-seronegative. Both conserved end residues are part of each CDR3. The D gene is left open where the match is weak. Rows may omit the clone size; those that give it use once, few, many or a size class.

j_call clone_size d_call v_call cdr3_aa cdr3_nt
TRBJ2-1 NA TRBD2 TRBV27 CASRTSGGAHEQFF TGTGCCAGCAGGACTAGCGGGGGGGCCCATGAGCAGTTCTTC
TRBJ2-4 few NA TRBV19 CASSMRQEAKNIQYF TGTGCCAGTAGTATGAGACAGGAGGCCAAAAACATTCAGTACTTC
TRBJ2-3 NA TRBD1 TRBV2 CASSPGQGLNTQYF TGTGCCAGCAGCCCGGGACAGGGACTCAATACGCAGTATTTT
TRBJ1-5 NA NA TRBV5-8 CASSLSGSNQPQHF TGTGCCAGCAGCTTGTCCGGGTCAAATCAGCCCCAGCATTTT
TRBJ2-3 NA TRBD2 TRBV5-6 CASRNGLAGYTDTQYF TGTGCCAGCAGAAATGGACTAGCGGGATACACAGATACGCAGTATTTT
TRBJ2-5 NA NA TRBV18 CASSPRQGRAQETQYF TGTGCCAGCTCACCACGCCAGGGAAGGGCCCAAGAGACCCAGTACTTC
TRBJ1-1 NA TRBD1 TRBV29-1 CSVKQGMNTEAFF TGCAGCGTAAAACAGGGGATGAACACTGAAGCTTTCTTT
TRBJ1-1 NA NA TRBV19 CASSTAGGAAFF TGTGCCAGTAGTACGGCCGGAGGGGCAGCTTTCTTT
TRBJ1-4 NA NA TRBV15 CATSPVSGVDNEKLFF TGTGCCACCAGCCCCGTAAGCGGGGTAGATAATGAAAAACTGTTTTTT
TRBJ1-5 NA TRBD1 TRBV5-1 CASSLGQGDSGQPQHF TGCGCCAGCAGCTTGGGACAGGGGGATTCAGGCCAGCCCCAGCATTTT
TRBJ2-3 NA TRBD2 TRBV18 CASSPLPAGGTDTQYF TGTGCCAGCTCACCACTTCCTGCGGGGGGAACAGATACGCAGTATTTT
TRBJ2-7 NA NA TRBV7-9 CASSFTTGTRTISSYEQYF TGTGCCAGCAGCTTTACAACCGGGACAAGGACGATAAGCTCCTACGAGCAGTACTTC
TRBJ1-2 few TRBD1 TRBV5-8 CASSLGLGQRAYGYTF TGTGCCAGCAGCTTGGGGCTGGGACAGAGAGCTTATGGCTACACCTTC
TRBJ1-1 once TRBD1 TRBV13 CASSLVDRTGFF TGTGCCAGCAGCTTAGTTGACAGGACAGGTTTCTTT
TRBJ1-2 NA TRBD1 TRBV7-8 CASSLRGQGDYGYTF TGTGCCAGCAGCTTACGCGGACAGGGGGACTATGGCTACACCTTC
TRBJ2-7 once NA TRBV7-2 CASSSPNIHRYF TGTGCCAGCAGCTCCCCGAACATCCATCGGTACTTC
TRBJ1-1 NA NA TRBV7-3 CASSLGAGGNTEAFF TGTGCCAGCAGCTTAGGGGCGGGGGGGAACACTGAAGCTTTCTTT
TRBJ2-3 NA TRBD2 TRBV4-1 CASSQTPGGGAPDTQYF TGCGCCAGCAGCCAGACCCCAGGCGGGGGGGCCCCAGATACGCAGTATTTT
TRBJ2-2 NA TRBD2 TRBV10-3 CATTDTPGGSFPPGELFF TGTGCCACAACAGACACCCCGGGGGGGTCTTTTCCCCCCGGGGAGCTGTTTTTT
TRBJ1-1 NA TRBD1 TRBV27 CASSSRRDSVEAFF TGTGCCAGCAGCTCCCGCCGGGACAGCGTTGAAGCTTTCTTT
TRBJ2-1 NA TRBD2 TRBV30 CAWSVRGGAGEQFF TGTGCCTGGAGTGTGCGCGGGGGGGCGGGTGAGCAGTTCTTC
TRBJ2-5 NA TRBD2 TRBV13 CASSPLLGLAGSQETQYF TGTGCCAGCAGCCCCCTACTTGGACTAGCGGGAAGCCAAGAGACCCAGTACTTC
TRBJ2-3 NA TRBD2 TRBV7-9 CSSSRVASGGTDTQYF TGTTCCAGCAGCCGTGTCGCTAGCGGGGGCACAGATACGCAGTATTTT
TRBJ2-7 NA NA TRBV7-8 CASSLARGDRLYEQYF TGTGCCAGCAGCCTAGCTCGGGGGGACAGGCTCTACGAGCAGTACTTC
TRBJ2-5 once NA TRBV5-1 CASSLLTPRQEQYF TGCGCCAGCAGCCTTCTTACGCCTCGCCAAGAGCAGTACTTC
TRBJ1-2 NA NA TRBV21-1 CASSKRNSPVGYTF TGTGCCAGCAGCAAACGGAACAGCCCCGTTGGCTACACCTTC
TRBJ1-5 NA NA TRBV29-1 CSDALRGAQPQHF TGCAGCGACGCCCTCCGGGGGGCTCAGCCCCAGCATTTT
TRBJ2-3 NA NA TRBV9 CASSDDGGYGTDTQYF TGTGCCAGCAGCGACGACGGGGGTTATGGCACAGATACGCAGTATTTT
TRBJ2-2 NA TRBD1 TRBV5-4 CASSLGRGRPGELFF TGTGCCAGCAGCTTGGGCAGGGGGCGCCCCGGGGAGCTGTTTTTT
TRBJ1-1 once NA TRBV18 CASSPPAGGAWTEAFF TGTGCCAGCTCACCCCCGGCGGGAGGGGCTTGGACTGAAGCTTTCTTT
TRBJ2-3 few TRBD2 TRBV27 CASSPRTSGGVRDTQYF TGTGCCAGCAGTCCCCGGACTAGCGGGGGAGTCAGAGATACGCAGTATTTT
TRBJ2-7 NA TRBD2 TRBV7-6 CASSLAASGTSGAEQYF TGTGCCAGCAGCTTAGCTGCCTCCGGGACTAGCGGGGCTGAGCAGTACTTC
TRBJ2-1 NA TRBD1 TRBV11-2 CASSPRDSYSYNEQFF TGTGCCAGCAGCCCAAGGGACAGTTACTCCTACAATGAGCAGTTCTTC
TRBJ1-1 NA TRBD1 TRBV5-1 CASSTRDSSNTEAFF TGCGCCAGCAGCACCCGGGACAGCTCGAACACTGAAGCTTTCTTT
TRBJ2-7 NA TRBD1 TRBV7-3 CASSLAPLRQGDYEQYF TGTGCCAGCAGCTTAGCCCCTCTTAGACAGGGGGACTACGAGCAGTACTTC
TRBJ2-5 NA NA TRBV7-9 CASSLVGGETQYF TGTGCCAGCAGCTTAGTTGGGGGGGAGACCCAGTACTTC
TRBJ1-5 NA NA TRBV15 CATSRDFGQPQHF TGTGCCACCAGCAGAGATTTCGGTCAGCCCCAGCATTTT
TRBJ1-5 NA TRBD1 TRBV19 CASDTRQGGQPQHF TGTGCCAGTGATACTCGACAGGGGGGACAGCCCCAGCATTTT
TRBJ2-7 NA NA TRBV4-1 CASSPGDGFDYEQYF TGCGCCAGCAGCCCGGGGGACGGTTTCGACTACGAGCAGTACTTC
TRBJ1-4 NA TRBD1 TRBV19 CASSTGQGAGNEKLFF TGTGCCAGTAGTACCGGACAGGGGGCGGGTAATGAAAAACTGTTTTTT
TRBJ2-7 NA TRBD2 TRBV19 CATTTSGPYEQYF TGTGCCACCACGACTAGCGGACCGTACGAGCAGTACTTC
TRBJ1-5 NA TRBD1 TRBV7-2 CASSAGQVNQPQHF TGTGCCAGCAGCGCGGGACAGGTCAATCAGCCCCAGCATTTT
TRBJ1-3 NA NA TRBV11-2 CASSLVGNTIYF TGTGCCAGCAGCTTAGTAGGAAACACCATATATTTT
TRBJ2-3 NA TRBD2 TRBV6-4 CASSPTSGGTDTQYF TGTGCCAGCAGTCCGACTAGCGGGGGAACAGATACGCAGTATTTT
TRBJ2-7 few TRBD1 TRBV6-5 CASSTGQVLGEQYF TGTGCCAGCAGCACGGGACAGGTCTTGGGCGAGCAGTACTTC
TRBJ1-6 NA NA TRBV6-5 CASNRAKNSPLHF TGTGCCAGCAACCGCGCGAAGAATTCACCCCTCCACTTT
TRBJ2-3 NA TRBD2 TRBV15 CATSRAPSGTDTQYF TGTGCCACCAGCAGAGCCCCTAGCGGTACAGATACGCAGTATTTT
TRBJ2-5 NA TRBD2 TRBV5-1 CASSSGLAEETQYF TGCGCCAGCAGCTCGGGACTAGCGGAAGAGACCCAGTACTTC
TRBJ2-3 NA NA TRBV19 CASSEGVRTARYF TGTGCCAGTAGTGAAGGGGTGCGGACAGCGCGGTATTTT
TRBJ1-1 NA TRBD1 TRBV30 CAWNKQGALRTEAFF TGTGCCTGGAATAAACAGGGGGCTTTGAGAACTGAAGCTTTCTTT
TRBJ2-3 NA TRBD2 TRBV27 CASSPHPAGGASDTQYF TGTGCCAGCAGTCCCCACCCCGCCGGGGGGGCCTCAGATACGCAGTATTTT
TRBJ2-3 NA TRBD2 TRBV7-9 CASSLPGTSGGTSTDTQYF TGTGCCAGCAGCCTGCCTGGGACTAGCGGGGGAACTAGCACAGATACGCAGTATTTT
TRBJ2-3 NA TRBD2 TRBV6-4 CASHFGASGGGTDTQYF TGTGCCAGCCATTTCGGGGCTAGCGGGGGGGGCACAGATACGCAGTATTTT
TRBJ1-2 NA TRBD1 TRBV7-2 CASSATIGTVAGYTF TGTGCCAGCAGCGCCACGATTGGGACAGTTGCTGGCTACACCTTC
TRBJ2-7 NA NA TRBV7-9 CASSSRGSQEQYF TGTGCCAGCAGCTCCCGGGGTTCCCAGGAGCAGTACTTC
TRBJ2-1 NA NA TRBV10-1 CASSETLSGYEQFF TGCGCCAGCAGTGAGACCCTCTCGGGATATGAGCAGTTCTTC
TRBJ2-7 NA TRBD1 TRBV27 CASSLGTGSAYEQYF TGTGCCAGCAGTTTGGGGACAGGGTCCGCCTACGAGCAGTACTTC
TRBJ1-2 NA TRBD1 TRBV6-1 CASSERRTGGSGYTF TGTGCCAGCAGTGAACGAAGGACAGGTGGCTCTGGCTACACCTTC
TRBJ2-7 few NA TRBV6-1 CASSVIGGEGYEQYF TGTGCCAGCAGTGTAATAGGGGGGGAGGGCTACGAGCAGTACTTC